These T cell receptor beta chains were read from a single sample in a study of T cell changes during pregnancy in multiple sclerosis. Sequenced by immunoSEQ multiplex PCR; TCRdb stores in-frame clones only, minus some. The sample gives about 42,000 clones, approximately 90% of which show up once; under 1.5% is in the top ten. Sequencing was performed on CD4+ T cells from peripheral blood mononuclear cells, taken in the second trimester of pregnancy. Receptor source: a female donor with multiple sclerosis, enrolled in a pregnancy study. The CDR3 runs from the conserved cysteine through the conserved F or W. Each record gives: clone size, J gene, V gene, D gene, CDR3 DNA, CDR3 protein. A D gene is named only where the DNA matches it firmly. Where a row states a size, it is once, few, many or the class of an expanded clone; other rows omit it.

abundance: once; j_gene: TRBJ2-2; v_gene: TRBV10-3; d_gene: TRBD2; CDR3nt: TGTGCCATCAGGAGTTCGAGAACTAGCGGGAGCCGCGTTGGGACGAACACCGGGGAGCTGTTTTTT; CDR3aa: CAIRSSRTSGSRVGTNTGELFF
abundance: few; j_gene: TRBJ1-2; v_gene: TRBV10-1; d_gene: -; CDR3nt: TGCGCCACCCTTTGTAGGGCAGGGGCGAACTATGGCTACACCTTC; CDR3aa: CATLCRAGANYGYTF
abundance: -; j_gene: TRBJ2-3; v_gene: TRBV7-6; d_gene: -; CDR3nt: TGTGCCAGCAGCTTGTCCTCGTCTAGCACAGATACGCAGTATTTT; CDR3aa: CASSLSSSSTDTQYF
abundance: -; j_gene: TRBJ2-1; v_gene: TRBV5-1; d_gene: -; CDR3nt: TGCGCCAGCAGCCGTTGGGCCCGTGAGGGATACAATGAGCAGTTCTTC; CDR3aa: CASSRWAREGYNEQFF
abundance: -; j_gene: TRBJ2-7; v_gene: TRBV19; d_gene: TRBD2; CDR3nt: TGTGCCAGTAGTAGATTCGGCACTATAAGCGGGAGTGCGGGGTACGAGCAGTACTTC; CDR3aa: CASSRFGTISGSAGYEQYF
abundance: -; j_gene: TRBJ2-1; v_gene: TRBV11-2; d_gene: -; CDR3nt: TGTGCCAGCAGCTTACTTAGCCGTACCTACAATGAGCAGTTCTTC; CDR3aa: CASSLLSRTYNEQFF
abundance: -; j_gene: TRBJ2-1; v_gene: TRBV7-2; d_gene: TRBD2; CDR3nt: TGTGCCAGCAGCTTAGAACGGACTAGCGGGAATGAGCAGTTCTTC; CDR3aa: CASSLERTSGNEQFF
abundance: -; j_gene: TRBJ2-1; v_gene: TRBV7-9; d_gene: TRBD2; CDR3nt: TGTGCCAGCAGCTCCCCGTATGCTAGCGGGACGATCAATGAGCAGTTCTTC; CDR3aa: CASSSPYASGTINEQFF
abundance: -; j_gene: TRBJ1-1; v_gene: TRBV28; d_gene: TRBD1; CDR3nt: TGTGCCACCCACAGGGGGTACACTGAAGCTTTCTTT; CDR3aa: CATHRGYTEAFF
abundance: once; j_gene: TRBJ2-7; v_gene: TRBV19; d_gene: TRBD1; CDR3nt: TGTGCCAGTAGCTCTCCCGGGGACAGGGACGAGCAGTACTTC; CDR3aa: CASSSPGDRDEQYF
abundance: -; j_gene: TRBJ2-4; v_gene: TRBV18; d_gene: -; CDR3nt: TGTGCCAGCTCACCTCTCCCGGGAGCCGAGGGGACCAAAAACATTCAGTACTTC; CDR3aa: CASSPLPGAEGTKNIQYF
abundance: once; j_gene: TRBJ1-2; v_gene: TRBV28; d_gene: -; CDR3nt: TGTGCCAGCAGCCAAACAGGGCCGAAAGGCTACACCTTC; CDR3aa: CASSQTGPKGYTF
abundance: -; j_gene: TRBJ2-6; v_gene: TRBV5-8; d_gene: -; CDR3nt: TGTGCCAGCAGTCGTGGGCATGCTGGGGCCAACGTCCTGACTTTC; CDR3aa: CASSRGHAGANVLTF
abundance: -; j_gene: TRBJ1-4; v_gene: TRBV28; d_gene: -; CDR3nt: TGTGCCAGCAGGGGAGAATGGGAAAAACTGTTTTTT; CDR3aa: CASRGEWEKLFF
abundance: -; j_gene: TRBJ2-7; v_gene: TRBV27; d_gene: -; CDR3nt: TGTGCCACCCGGGGCGGGACTCGATTTTACGAGCAGTACTTC; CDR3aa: CATRGGTRFYEQYF
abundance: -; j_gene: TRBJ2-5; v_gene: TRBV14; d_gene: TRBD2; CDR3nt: TGTGCCAGCAGTGCTGGAGCGGGAGGTGAGACCCAGTACTTC; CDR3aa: CASSAGAGGETQYF
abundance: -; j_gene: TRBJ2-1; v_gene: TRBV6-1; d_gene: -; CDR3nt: TGTGCGGGCTCCTCATTTAGCTCCTACAATGAGCAGTTCTTC; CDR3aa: CAGSSFSSYNEQFF
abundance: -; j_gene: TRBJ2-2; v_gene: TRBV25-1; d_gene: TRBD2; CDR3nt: TGTGCCAGCACCAGTCTAGCGGGAGGGCCGGGCGGGGAGCTGTTTTTT; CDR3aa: CASTSLAGGPGGELFF
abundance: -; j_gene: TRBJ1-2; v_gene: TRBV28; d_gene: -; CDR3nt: -; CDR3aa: CASFWGTGAFLF
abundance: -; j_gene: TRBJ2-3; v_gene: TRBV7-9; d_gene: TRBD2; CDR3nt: TGTGCCAGCAGCGGAAGGCGGGGGGGAATTCCCACAGATACGCAGTATTTT; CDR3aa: CASSGRRGGIPTDTQYF
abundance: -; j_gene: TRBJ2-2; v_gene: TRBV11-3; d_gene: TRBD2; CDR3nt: TGTGCCAGCAGCTCGGGACTAGCGAGCACCGGGGAGCTGTTTTTT; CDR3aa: CASSSGLASTGELFF
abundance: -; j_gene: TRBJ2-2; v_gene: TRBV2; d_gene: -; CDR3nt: TGTGCCAGCAGGGGGCTCCCCGGGGAGCTGTTTTTT; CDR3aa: CASRGLPGELFF
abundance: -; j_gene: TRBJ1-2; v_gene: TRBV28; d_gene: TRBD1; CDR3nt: TGTGCCAGCAAATCCGCGGGACAGGTCTATGGCTACACCTTC; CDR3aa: CASKSAGQVYGYTF
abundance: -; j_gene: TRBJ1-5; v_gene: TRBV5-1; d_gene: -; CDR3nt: TGCGCCAGCAGCTTGGCCGGGGGGCCCTATCAGCCCCAGCATTTT; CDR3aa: CASSLAGGPYQPQHF
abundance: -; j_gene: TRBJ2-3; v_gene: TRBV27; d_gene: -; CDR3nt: TGTGCCAGCAGTATGCAGAGACTTCCCACAGATACGCAGTATTTT; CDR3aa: CASSMQRLPTDTQYF
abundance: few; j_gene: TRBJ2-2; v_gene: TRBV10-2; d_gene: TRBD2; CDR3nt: TGCGCCAGCAGTGAGTTAGCGGGAGTGACCGGGGAGCTGTTTTTT; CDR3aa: CASSELAGVTGELFF
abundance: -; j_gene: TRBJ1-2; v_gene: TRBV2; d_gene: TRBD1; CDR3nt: TGTGCCAGCAGGGGGACAGGGGCGACTAACTATGGCTACACCTTC; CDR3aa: CASRGTGATNYGYTF
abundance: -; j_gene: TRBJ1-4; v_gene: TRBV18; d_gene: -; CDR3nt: TGTGCCAGCTCACCACAGTTTATAGGGGCAAATGAAAAACTGTTTTTT; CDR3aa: CASSPQFIGANEKLFF
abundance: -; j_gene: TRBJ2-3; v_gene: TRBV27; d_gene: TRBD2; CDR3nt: TGTGCCAGCAGTCTGCTGACTAGCGGCTTCACAGATACGCAGTATTTT; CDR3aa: CASSLLTSGFTDTQYF
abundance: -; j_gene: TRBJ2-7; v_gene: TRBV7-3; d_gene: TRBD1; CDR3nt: TGTGCCAGCAGCTTATCTGCTCCAGGGGGTGAGCAGTACTTC; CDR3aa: CASSLSAPGGEQYF
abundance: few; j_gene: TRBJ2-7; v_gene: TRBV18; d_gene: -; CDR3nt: TGTGCCAGCTCACCCCTCGGGGGCGGGAGAGCGTACGAGCAGTACTTC; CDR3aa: CASSPLGGGRAYEQYF
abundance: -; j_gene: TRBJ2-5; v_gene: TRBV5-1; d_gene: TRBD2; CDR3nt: TGCGCCAGCAGCGGGACTAGCGGGAGGGCGTCAGAGACCCAGTACTTC; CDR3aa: CASSGTSGRASETQYF
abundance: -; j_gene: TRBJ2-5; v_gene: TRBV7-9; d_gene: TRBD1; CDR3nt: TGTGCCAGCAACTCTTTGGACAGGGGGCAAGAGACCCAGTACTTC; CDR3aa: CASNSLDRGQETQYF
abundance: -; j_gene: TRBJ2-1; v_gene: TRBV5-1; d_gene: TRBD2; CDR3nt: TGCGCCAGCAGCTTGGTAGCGGGAGCCCTTCATGAGCAGTTCTTC; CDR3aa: CASSLVAGALHEQFF
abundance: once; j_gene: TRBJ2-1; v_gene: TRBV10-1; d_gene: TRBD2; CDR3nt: TGCGCCAGCTTCCCCCGGGAGGAAAGCTCCTACAATGAGCAGTTCTTC; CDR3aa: CASFPREESSYNEQFF
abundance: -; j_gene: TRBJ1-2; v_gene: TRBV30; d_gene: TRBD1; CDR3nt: TGTGCCTGGAGTGTAACAGGGGGCCCTAACTATGGCTACACCTTC; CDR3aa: CAWSVTGGPNYGYTF
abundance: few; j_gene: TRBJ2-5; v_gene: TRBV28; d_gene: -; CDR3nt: TGTGCCAGCAGTTTCCTGGGGAGCTTCGGGACCCAGTACTTC; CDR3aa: CASSFLGSFGTQYF
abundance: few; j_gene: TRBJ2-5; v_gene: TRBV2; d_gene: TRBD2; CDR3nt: TGTGCCAGCAGTGAAACCCGGGGGGAACAAGAGACCCAGTACTTC; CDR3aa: CASSETRGEQETQYF
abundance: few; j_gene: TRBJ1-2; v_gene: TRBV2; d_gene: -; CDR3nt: TGTGCCAGCAGTGTGGACAGCTCCCCGGGAGGCTACACCTTC; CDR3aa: CASSVDSSPGGYTF
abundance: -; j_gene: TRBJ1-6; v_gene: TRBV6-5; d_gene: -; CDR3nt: TGTGCCACCACCCAGGTCCCTAACCTGAATTCACCCCTCCACTTT; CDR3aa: CATTQVPNLNSPLHF
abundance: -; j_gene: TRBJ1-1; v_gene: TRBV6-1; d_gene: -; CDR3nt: TGTGCCAGCAGCAGAAACACTGAAGCTTTCTTT; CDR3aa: CASSRNTEAFF
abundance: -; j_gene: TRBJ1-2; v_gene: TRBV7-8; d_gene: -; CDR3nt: TGTGCCAGCACCCCACCACTCCGACAGGCGCGAGGGGGCTACACCTTC; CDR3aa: CASTPPLRQARGGYTF
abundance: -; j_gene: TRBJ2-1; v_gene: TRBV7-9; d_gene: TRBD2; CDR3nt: TGTGCCAGCAGCTTAGTTACTAGCGGGAGGCACAATGAGCAGTTCTTC; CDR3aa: CASSLVTSGRHNEQFF
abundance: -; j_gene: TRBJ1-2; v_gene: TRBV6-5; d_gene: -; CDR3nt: TGTGCCAGCAGTGATCAGGGGAACTATGGCTACACCTTC; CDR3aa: CASSDQGNYGYTF
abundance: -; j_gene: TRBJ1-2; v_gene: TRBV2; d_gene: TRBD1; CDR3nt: TGTGCCAGCGTGGCCGGACAGGGGTTGTATGGCTACACCTTC; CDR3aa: CASVAGQGLYGYTF
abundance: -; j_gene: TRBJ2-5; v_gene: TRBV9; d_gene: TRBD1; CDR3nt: TGTGCCAGCAGCGGGGGACAGGGCGGAGAGACCCAGTACTTC; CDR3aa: CASSGGQGGETQYF
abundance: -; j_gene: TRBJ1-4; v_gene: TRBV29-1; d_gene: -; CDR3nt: TGCAGCGTTGGCGGGGGGAGTAATGAAAAACTGTTTTTT; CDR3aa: CSVGGGSNEKLFF
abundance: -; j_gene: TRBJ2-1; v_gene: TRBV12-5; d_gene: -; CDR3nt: TGTGCTAGTGGGGCGGGCTCGGTGTCTGCCGATGAGCAGTTCTTC; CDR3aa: CASGAGSVSADEQFF
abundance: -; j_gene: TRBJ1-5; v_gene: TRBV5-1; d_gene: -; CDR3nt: TGCGCCAGCAGCCCGGGAGGTCAGGGGACCCCCAATCAGCCCCAGCATTTT; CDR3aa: CASSPGGQGTPNQPQHF
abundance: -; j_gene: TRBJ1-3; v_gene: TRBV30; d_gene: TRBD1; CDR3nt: TGTGCCTGGATCCCCCCCGGGACAGGGAGAAACACCATATATTTT; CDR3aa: CAWIPPGTGRNTIYF
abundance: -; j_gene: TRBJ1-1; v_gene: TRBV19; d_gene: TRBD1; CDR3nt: TGTGCCAGTACCTCCCGAGGGGGCATGAACACTGAAGCTTTCTTT; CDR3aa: CASTSRGGMNTEAFF
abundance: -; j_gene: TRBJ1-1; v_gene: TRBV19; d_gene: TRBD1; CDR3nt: TGTGCCAGTAGTATAACAGGGGTCATGAACACTGAAGCTTTCTTT; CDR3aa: CASSITGVMNTEAFF
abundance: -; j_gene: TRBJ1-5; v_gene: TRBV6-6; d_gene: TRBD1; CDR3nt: TGTGCCAGCAGTTACTCCCCACGACAGGGCCAGCCCCAGCATTTT; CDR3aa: CASSYSPRQGQPQHF
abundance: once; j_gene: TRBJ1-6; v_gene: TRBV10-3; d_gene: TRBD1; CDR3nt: TGTGCCATCAACCGACAGGGGGATAATTCACCCCTCCACTTT; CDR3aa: CAINRQGDNSPLHF
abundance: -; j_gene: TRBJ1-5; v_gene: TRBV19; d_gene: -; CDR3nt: TGTGCCAGTAGTATCGGCAGGCTCGGAGGGCAGCCCCAGCATTTT; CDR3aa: CASSIGRLGGQPQHF
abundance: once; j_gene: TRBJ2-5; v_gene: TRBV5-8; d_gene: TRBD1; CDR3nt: TGTGCCAGCAGCGAGGGACAGGGGAAGATTTTCCAGTACTTC; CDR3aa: CASSEGQGKIFQYF
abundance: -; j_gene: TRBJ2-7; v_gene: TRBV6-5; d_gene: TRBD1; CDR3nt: TGTGCCAGCAGTCCCCTCGGGACAGCTACCTACGAGCAGTACTTC; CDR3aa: CASSPLGTATYEQYF
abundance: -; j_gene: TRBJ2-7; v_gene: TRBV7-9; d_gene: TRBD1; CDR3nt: TGTGCCAGCAGCTTACTCCCAGGGGGCTCGGGGCAGTACTTC; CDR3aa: CASSLLPGGSGQYF